Below, one TCR beta chain is given with its context. The antigen is undetermined. The sample originates from a study of cytomegalovirus exposure and HLA in healthy donors. Overall study results and limits: Reportedly, cytomegalovirus status was diagnosed with high sensitivity and specificity. TRBV6-2, TRBV6-3 and some other V segments were unresolvable in 87-base-pair reads.

Trimming removed 2 bases at V and 5 bases at J, with 15 bases between. The CDR3 is 15 amino acids. In germline, CDR1 is MNHEY, CDR2 SMNVEV (reference sequence). Use of 60 Vbeta and 13 Jbeta primers characterized the PCR. Sequenced by immunoSEQ multiplex PCR; TCRdb stores in-frame clones only, minus some. This sample's table has about 170,000 clones. Sequences were obtained from PBMCs. This chain joins TRBV27 and TRBJ1-1, with D tentatively TRBD1 (6 bases). The source of this sequence is an older woman in good health and CMV-seronegative. The CDR3 DNA sequence: TGTGCCAGCAGTTTACTGGGGGCCCGAGGGACTGAAGCTTTCTTT. This codes for CASSLLGARGTEAFF.